This T cell receptor (beta chain) appears in the sequencing data of a study of cytomegalovirus exposure and HLA in healthy donors. Study-level results: The study flagged around 150 TCR beta chains as cytomegalovirus-associated. Most TCR sequences were seen very rarely across donors, but some public TCRs occurred in many.

Sequencing used immunoSEQ multiplex PCR; TCRdb keeps in-frame clones, though not all of them. Among 200,000 to 250,000 clones listed, approximately 87% were seen once. The ends were cut back, 0 bases at V and 6 bases at J, with 7 bases in the middle. From germline, CDR1 is SGHAT and CDR2 FQNNGV. The CDR3 has 13 residues. A remark on this clone: Antigen specificity is unknown. The sample holds other DNA sequences that translate to the same CDR3.

A roughly 130-subject validation cohort, separate from the 666-subject first cohort, supplied the donors. This TCR was recovered from a man aged 18-30 years in good health and CMV-seronegative. Sequencing was carried out using PBMCs. The genes are TRBV11-2 and TRBJ2-3; weak D call: TRBD2 (5 bases). The CDR3 is CASSLDRGDTQYF. The DNA for the CDR3 is TGTGCCAGCAGCTTAGATCGGGGTGATACGCAGTATTTT.